This TCR beta chain was sequenced during a study of T cell changes during pregnancy in multiple sclerosis. The repertoire was sequenced with immunoSEQ multiplex PCR; TCRdb's copy has only in-frame clones and lacks some. Here the sample spans tens of thousands of clones, around 91% being singletons. The CDR3 has 15 residues. V trimming: 6 bases; J trimming: 2 bases; junction bases outside the gene matches: 6. From germline, CDR1 is SGHTA and CDR2 FQGNSA. J is TRBJ2-3 and V is TRBV7-2; 9 bases are shared with TRBD2. Sequencing used CD8+ T cells from peripheral blood mononuclear cells, obtained in the second trimester of pregnancy. The TCR was taken from a female donor with multiple sclerosis, enrolled in a pregnancy study. In DNA, the CDR3 is TGTGCCAGCAGTCCCCTAGCGGGGATCACAGATACGCAGTATTTT. It yields the protein CASSPLAGITDTQYF.